This TCR beta chain was sequenced for a study of patients and donors after allogeneic stem cell transplantation. This CDR3 spans 13 amino acids. Germline V gives CDR1 LNHDA, CDR2 SQIVND (reference sequence). Trimming removed 6 bases at V and 6 bases at J, with 14 bases between. TCRdb reprocessed the RT-PCR reads with MiXCR, giving one entry per CDR3 protein. This sample carries about a million distinct CDR3 sequences, 18% of them seen once, and the ten largest clones take around 6%. The sequenced sample consisted of blood, either unsorted or a sorted T cell fraction (not recorded which). The sequence derives from a human donor who was either an allogeneic HSCT recipient or a stem cell or donor lymphocyte infusion donor (not recorded which). It is not recorded whose cells these are; they may come from a transplant donor. The chain couples TRBV19 to TRBJ1-2, with TRBD1 as a possible D gene (6 bases). CDR3 DNA: TGTGCCAGTAGAATACAGGGAGTCCATGGCTACACCTTC. Its protein product is CASRIQGVHGYTF. Looking up the rest from reference TRBV19 and TRBJ1-2 gives the full variable domain: DGGITQSPKYLFRKEGQNVTLSCEQNLNHDAMYWYRQDPGQGLRLIYYSQIVNDFQKGDIAEGYSVSREKKESFPLTVTSAQKNPTAFYLCASRIQGVHGYTFGSGTRLTVV.